Detailed here is one T cell receptor beta chain. This entry belongs to a study of blood T cells in healthy people across ages. The ends were cut back, 5 bases at V and 3 bases at J, with 17 bases in the middle. The CDR3 consists of 16 residues. Primed by a sample-barcoded 5' primer and a J-beta primer mix, a second PCR proceeded for 7 to 11 cycles. A 12-random-nucleotide template-switch adaptor tagged each cDNA molecule. TCRdb used MiXCR to reprocess the 5' RACE reads, holding one entry per CDR3 protein. Here the sample spans 890,000 or so distinct CDR3 sequences, 55% to 65% being singletons. The source material was blood. The sequence derives from a man aged 30 to 39 in good health. The V and J genes are TRBV12-3 or TRBV12-4 and TRBJ2-1; the D gene is possibly TRBD1 (6 bases). CDR3 sequence (DNA): TGTGCCAGCAGTCATGGGGGCAGGGGTGGCTACAATGAGCAGTTCTTC. This sequence encodes CASSHGGRGGYNEQFF.